The 19 T cell receptor beta chains given below trace back to one sample, sequenced in a study of CXCR3-negative and CXCR3-positive naive CD8 T cells. Study results and limitations: Against CXCR3-negative naive cells, CXCR3-positive naive cells showed more hydrophobic TRB CDR3s.

These TCRs' antigens remain unknown. With UMI labels, 5' RACE was used to prepare the TRB cDNA libraries. With the 5' RACE reads reprocessed, TCRdb shows one record per CDR3 protein and no DNA. Its table lists about 98,000 distinct CDR3 sequences. The source material was naive CXCR3+ CD8+ T cells from blood. Subset defined: CD45RO-CCR7+CD27+CD95- naive CD8+ T cells expressing CXCR3 (TNR3+). The receptors stem from a human donor in good health. Some clones in this sample may be carry-over from other donors' samples.

This chain connects TRBV28 to TRBJ1-2; TCRdb returns TRBD1, unconfirmable since there is no DNA. This CDR3 has 15 amino acids. Per the germline V gene, CDR1 is MDHEN and CDR2 is SYDVKM. The chain's CDR3 is CASSPPNDSRYGYTF.

The chain combines TRBV30 with TRBJ2-1; TCRdb reports TRBD2, a call that lacks DNA to check it against. CDR1 is GTSNPN and CDR2 is SVGIG in the germline V gene (reference sequence). The CDR3 runs 11 residues. The CDR3 sequence: CAWSEGQPQFF.

The V and J genes are TRBV5-5 and TRBJ2-5; TCRdb selects TRBD2, and the lack of DNA leaves this call unchecked. From germline, CDR1 is SGHKS and CDR2 YYEKEE (reference sequence). The CDR3 has 16 residues. The chain's CDR3 is CASSSSAGGPGETQYF.

The chain couples TRBV7-2 to TRBJ1-2. The germline V gene has CDR1 SGHTA and CDR2 FQGNSA. The CDR3 runs to 13 residues. CDR3 loop: CASSLWQDYGYTF.

The gene calls are TRBV15 and TRBJ2-5; TCRdb proposes TRBD1, but this gene call is untestable without DNA. Germline CDR1 reads LNHNV; CDR2 reads YYDKDF (reference sequence). This CDR3 spans 16 amino acids. CDR3 sequence reads: CATSSAGTGDQETQYF.

V gene TRBV28 combines with J gene TRBJ2-7. This CDR3 region has 16 residues. In germline, CDR1 is MDHEN, CDR2 SYDVKM. The CDR3 spells CASSLGVAPSSYEQYF.

The V gene is TRBV7-3, the J gene TRBJ2-1; as DNA is missing, the TRBD1 call by TCRdb cannot be tested. The germline V gene has CDR1 SGHTA and CDR2 FQGTGA. This CDR3 has 14 residues. This CDR3 is CASSLSGQGNEQFF.

The V call is TRBV12-3 or TRBV12-4, the J call TRBJ1-5. CDR3 length: 13 residues. The CDR3 sequence is CASSLGPNQPQHF.

The chain carries TRBV28 and TRBJ2-4; TCRdb outputs TRBD1, but without DNA this stays unchecked. Germline V gene data show CDR1 as MDHEN and CDR2 as SYDVKM. The CDR3 sequence is 16 residues long. This CDR3 is CASSQPWSRGHNIQYF.

This chain connects TRBV7-2 to TRBJ2-2. This CDR3 region has 14 residues. Germline V lookup: CDR1 SGHTA, CDR2 FQGNSA. CDR3 residues: CASSLFEYTGELFF.

The CDR3 protein is CASSQTGNTIYF. The chain recombines TRBV12-3 or TRBV12-4 with TRBJ1-3. The CDR3 extends over 12 amino acids.

Here the CDR3 reads CASSVDAKLNQPQHF. The chain is built from TRBV9 and TRBJ1-5. Germline V CDR1 and CDR2: SGDLS, YYNGEE. The CDR3 is 15 amino acids.

This chain joins TRBV7-3 and TRBJ2-3; TCRdb gives TRBD1 as the D gene, but with no DNA this cannot be confirmed. The CDR3 spans 15 residues. Germline V gives CDR1 SGHTA, CDR2 FQGTGA. The CDR3 here is CASSPQGGVTDTQYF. The whole variable domain, filled in from reference TRBV7-3 and TRBJ2-3, reads GAGVSQTPSNKVTEKGKYVELRCDPISGHTALYWYRQSLGQGPEFLIYFQGTGAADDSGLPNDRFFAVRPEGSVSTLKIQRTERGDSAVYLCASSPQGGVTDTQYFGPGTRLTVL.

V and J are TRBV2 and TRBJ2-1; TCRdb designates TRBD1, a call that cannot be tested without DNA. The CDR3 length is 17 residues. Per the germline V gene, CDR1 is SNHLY and CDR2 is FYNNEI. CDR3 loop: CASSELPDSTSYNEQFF. Full variable domain (missing parts from reference TRBV2 and TRBJ2-1): EPEVTQTPSHQVTQMGQEVILRCVPISNHLYFYWYRQILGQKVEFLVSFYNNEISEKSEIFDDQFSVERPDGSNFTLKIRSTKLEDSAMYFCASSELPDSTSYNEQFFGPGTRLTVL.

The genes are TRBV28 and TRBJ2-1; the D call of TRBD2 rests on TCRdb alone, since no DNA is present to check it. Per germline, CDR1 MDHEN and CDR2 SYDVKM. The CDR3 sequence is 17 residues long. The CDR3 sequence is CASSSSQRGEAYNEQFF.

V is TRBV2 and J is TRBJ2-5; TCRdb's assignment of TRBD1 cannot be checked, as there is no DNA. CDR3 length equals 17 residues. Germline CDR1 SNHLY, CDR2 FYNNEI. CDR3 residues: CASSEWVSGANRETQYF. The full variable domain, completed using reference TRBV2 and TRBJ2-5, is EPEVTQTPSHQVTQMGQEVILRCVPISNHLYFYWYRQILGQKVEFLVSFYNNEISEKSEIFDDQFSVERPDGSNFTLKIRSTKLEDSAMYFCASSEWVSGANRETQYFGPGTRLLVL.

The CDR3 spells CASSTTQGARTEAFF. The chain uses TRBV21-1 and TRBJ1-1; as DNA is missing, the TRBD1 call by TCRdb cannot be tested. TRBV21-1 represents a pseudogene. The CDR3 consists of 15 residues.

The chain carries TRBV7-8 and TRBJ2-7; the TCRdb call, TRBD1, lacks DNA for checking. Germline V lookup: CDR1 SGHVS, CDR2 FQNEAQ. The CDR3 consists of 14 residues. The CDR3 sequence: CASSRRDRDTEQYF.

The chain recombines TRBV20-1 with TRBJ2-7; TCRdb picks TRBD2, but there is no DNA to check that call. Germline CDR1 is DFQATT and CDR2 is SNEGSKA (reference sequence). The CDR3 has 16 amino acids. CDR3 in amino acids: CSAIPAQVPTRGEQYF.